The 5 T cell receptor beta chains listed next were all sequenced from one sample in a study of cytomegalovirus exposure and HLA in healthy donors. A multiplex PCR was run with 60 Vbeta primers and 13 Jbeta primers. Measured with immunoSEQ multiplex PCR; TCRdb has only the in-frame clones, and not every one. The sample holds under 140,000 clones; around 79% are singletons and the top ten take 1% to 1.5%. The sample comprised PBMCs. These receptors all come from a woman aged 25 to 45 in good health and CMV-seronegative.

The CDR3 DNA is TGTGCCAGCCGGGGGGGCACAGATACGCAGTATTTT. Amino acids: CASRGGTDTQYF. The rearrangement links TRBV27 to TRBJ2-3; 7 bases map to TRBD2. The junction had 0 bases not matched to a gene; V was cut back by 8 bases and J by 1 base. The germline V gene encodes CDR1 MNHEY and CDR2 SMNVEV (reference sequence). This CDR3 is 12 amino acids long.

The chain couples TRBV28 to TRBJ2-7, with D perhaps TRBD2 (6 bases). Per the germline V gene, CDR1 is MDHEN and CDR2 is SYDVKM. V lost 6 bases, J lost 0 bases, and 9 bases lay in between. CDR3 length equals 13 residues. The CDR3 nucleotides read TGTGCCAGCAGCCAGCGGGTCTCCTACGAGCAGTACTTC. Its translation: CASSQRVSYEQYF.

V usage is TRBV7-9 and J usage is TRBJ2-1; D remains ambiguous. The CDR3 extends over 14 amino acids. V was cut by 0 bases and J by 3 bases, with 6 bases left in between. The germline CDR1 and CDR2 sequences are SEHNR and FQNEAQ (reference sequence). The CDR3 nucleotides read TGTGCCAGCAGCTTAGCTTACATCTACAATGAGCAGTTCTTC. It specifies CASSLAYIYNEQFF. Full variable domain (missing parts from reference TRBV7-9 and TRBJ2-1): DTGVSQNPRHKITKRGQNVTFRCDPISEHNRLYWYRQTLGQGPEFLTYFQNEAQLEKSRLLSDRFSAERPKGSFSTLEIQRTEQGDSAMYLCASSLAYIYNEQFFGPGTRLTVL.

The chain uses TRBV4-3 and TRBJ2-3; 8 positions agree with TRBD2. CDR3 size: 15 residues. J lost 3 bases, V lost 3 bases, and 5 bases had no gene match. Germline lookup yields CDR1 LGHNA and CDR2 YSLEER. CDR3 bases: TGCGCCAGCAGCCAGTGGGGCGGGAGGACAGATACGCAGTATTTT. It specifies CASSQWGGRTDTQYF.

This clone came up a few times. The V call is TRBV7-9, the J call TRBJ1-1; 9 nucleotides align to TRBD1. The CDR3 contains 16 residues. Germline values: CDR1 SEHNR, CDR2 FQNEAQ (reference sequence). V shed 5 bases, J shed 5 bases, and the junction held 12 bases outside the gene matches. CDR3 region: CASSLKRTGAGTEAFF. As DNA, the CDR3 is TGTGCCAGCAGCCTCAAGAGGACAGGGGCCGGGACTGAAGCTTTCTTT.